The clone carrying this TCR beta chain has just a few counts. Sequencing involved patients with CD8+CD57+ cell expansion previously shown by flow cytometry. Blood came from patients not yet given any therapy. Investigators profiled TCR beta VDJ and CDR3 from genomic DNA template. One entry per CDR3 protein results from TCRdb running MiXCR on the reads. The sample has 150,000 to 200,000 distinct CDR3 sequences, 45% to 50% seen once. The sample originates from a study of CD8+CD57+ T cells in acquired aplastic anemia. This CDR3 has 15 residues. V was clipped by 4 bases and J by 4 bases; unmatched bases: 9. Germline V gives CDR1 LGHDT, CDR2 YNNKEL (reference sequence).

The receptor was derived from a human donor with aplastic anemia. Sequencing was done on a sample of sorted CD4+, CD8+, or CD8+CD57+ T cells (not recorded which) from PBMCs. This rearrangement joins TRBV3-1 to TRBJ2-7; 8 bases match TRBD1. CDR3 nucleotides: TGTGCCAGCAGCCCGGGACAGGCCAACTTATACGAGCAGTACTTC. This encodes CASSPGQANLYEQYF.